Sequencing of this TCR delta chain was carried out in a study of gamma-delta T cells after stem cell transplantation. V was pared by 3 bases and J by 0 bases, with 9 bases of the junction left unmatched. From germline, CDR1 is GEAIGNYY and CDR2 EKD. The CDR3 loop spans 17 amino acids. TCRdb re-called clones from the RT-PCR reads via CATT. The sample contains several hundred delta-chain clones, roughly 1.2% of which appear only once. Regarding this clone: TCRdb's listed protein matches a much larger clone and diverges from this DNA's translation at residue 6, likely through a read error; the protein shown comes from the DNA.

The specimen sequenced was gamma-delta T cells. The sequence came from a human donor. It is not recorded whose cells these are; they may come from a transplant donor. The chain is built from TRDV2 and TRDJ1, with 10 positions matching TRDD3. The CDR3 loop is CACDPAGDTTHTDKLIF. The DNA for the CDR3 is TGTGCCTGTGACCCCGCGGGGGATACGACCCACACCGATAAACTCATCTTT.